The clone carrying this TCR beta chain turned up a few times. What it binds is not known. The data were produced by immunoSEQ multiplex PCR, yet TCRdb's version contains in-frame clones alone and is incomplete. The sample shows 9,000 to 15,000 clones, approximately 65% of them seen only once. This record belongs to a study of tumor-infiltrating lymphocytes in localized non-small cell lung cancer. With 4 bases clipped from V and 3 bases from J, the junction kept 0 bases outside the gene matches. The CDR3 covers 13 residues. Germline assignment: CDR1 LNHDA and CDR2 SQIVND (reference sequence). General observations from the study: TCRbeta sequencing showed higher T cell infiltration in tumors than uninvolved lung. Not all patients were TCR sequenced, owing to tissue quantity. Immunotypes IM1 and IM2 had similar TCR-derived T-cell fractions.

This receptor was identified in a human donor with non-small cell lung cancer. Sequencing was done on a sample of uninvolved lung tissue not adjacent to the tumor. This chain links TRBV19 with TRBJ2-7, with 10 bases identical to TRBD1. CDR3: CASSRTGGYEQYF. The CDR3 nucleotides are TGTGCCAGTAGTAGGACAGGGGGCTACGAGCAGTACTTC.